Sequencing of this TCR beta chain was carried out in a study of blood T cell repertoires in COVID-19. Study details: There were acute and convalescent COVID-19 samples, and they came from the United States, Italy and Spain. T cells, B-cell-depleted T cells, or PBMCs provided the cDNA or gDNA that served as material.

V was cut by 4 bases and J by 3 bases, with 7 bases left in between. The CDR3 sequence is 13 residues long. CDR1 is LGHDT and CDR2 is YNNKEL in the germline V gene (reference sequence). Methods used by the authors: Amplifying reference gene primers gave estimates of nucleated cell counts. Sequenced by immunoSEQ multiplex PCR; TCRdb stores in-frame clones only, minus some. D and trimming were read from the DNA, whereas the V and J calls and clone size are those reported in that table. This sample has roughly 120,000 clones, with roughly 90% found just once. This clonotype originated in a man aged 50 to 59 with active COVID-19. The chain is built from TRBV3-1 (or the pseudogene TRBV3-2) and TRBJ1-5, with D hard to call. The sequenced sample consisted of peripheral blood. The CDR3, as DNA: TGTGCCAGCAGCCCCCATCCCAATCAGCCCCAGCATTTT. This gives the protein CASSPHPNQPQHF.